These 28 T cell receptor beta chains were sequenced from one sample in a study of metastatic and nonmetastatic thyroid tumors. TCRdb re-called clones via MiXCR from the PCR reads. The data show about 15,000 clones, roughly 19% seen once. Thyroid surgery was preceded by no treatment in any patient. Sequencing used blood. All receptors come from a female donor with papillary thyroid cancer or a benign thyroid nodule (not recorded which). Some clones in this sample may be carry-over from other donors' samples.

The V call is TRBV2, the J call TRBJ2-5, with D perhaps matching TRBD2 (5 bases). Trimming pared 6 bases from V and 5 bases from J, leaving 16 bases between. This CDR3 region has 14 residues. Germline V lookup: CDR1 SNHLY, CDR2 FYNNEI. The CDR3 DNA reads as TGTGCCAGCAGCCCAAGTCCGGGGTCCGAGACCCAGTACTTC. Residues: CASSPSPGSETQYF.

By sample share, this clone is medium-sized. This chain links TRBV20-1 with TRBJ2-1, with 8 bases matching TRBD2. Trimming at V came to 1 base and at J to 3 bases, leaving 5 bases not matched to a gene. Germline V gene sequence: CDR1 DFQATT, CDR2 SNEGSKA (reference sequence). This CDR3 comprises 15 residues. The CDR3 here is CSARVSGKRYNEQFF. For the CDR3, the DNA is TGCAGTGCTAGAGTTAGCGGGAAGCGCTACAATGAGCAGTTCTTC.

The chain carries TRBV7-2 and TRBJ1-6, with 8 nucleotides matching TRBD1. This CDR3 comprises 15 residues. Looked up from germline, CDR1 is SGHTA and CDR2 is FQGNSA. Trimming at V came to 5 bases and at J to 10 bases, leaving 10 bases not matched to a gene. CDR3 nucleotides: TGTGCCAGCAGCCCCGGACAGGGTAAATACTCACCCCTCCACTTT. Protein product: CASSPGQGKYSPLHF.

The rearrangement links TRBV13 to TRBJ2-1, with D unclear. The CDR3 totals 17 residues. Trimming removed 5 bases at V and 2 bases at J, with 19 bases between. Germline V gene sequence: CDR1 PRHDT, CDR2 FYEKMQ (reference sequence). The CDR3 DNA sequence: TGTGCCAGCAGCGCCCTGTCTTCCGGGTTAACCTACAATGAGCAGTTCTTC. It codes for CASSALSSGLTYNEQFF.

This clone was seen ten or more times. The chain recombines TRBV20-1 with TRBJ2-5; D is uncertain. The CDR3 contains 10 residues. The V and J ends lost 4 bases and 4 bases respectively, with 4 bases between them. Per germline, CDR1 DFQATT and CDR2 SNEGSKA (reference sequence). The CDR3 here is CSANLETQYF. CDR3 in DNA: TGCAGTGCTAACTTAGAGACCCAGTACTTC.

The table lists this clone with many counts. The same CDR3 can be traced to other DNA sequences in this sample. V gene TRBV29-1 combines with J gene TRBJ2-7, with 9 bases identical to TRBD2. The trim removed 4 bases at V and 6 bases at J, leaving 7 bases unmatched. This CDR3 spans 13 amino acids. The germline V gene encodes CDR1 SQVTM and CDR2 ANQGSEA. The CDR3 is CSVGLAGLGEQYF. CDR3 nucleotides: TGCAGCGTTGGTCTAGCGGGACTTGGCGAGCAGTACTTC.

By sample share, this clone is medium-sized (0.01 to 0.1%). This chain joins TRBV2 and TRBJ2-7; D may be TRBD2 (5 bases). The CDR3 spans 14 residues. Trimming removed 6 bases at V and 6 bases at J, with 18 bases between. Germline V gene data show CDR1 as SNHLY and CDR2 as FYNNEI. The CDR3 region is CASRSGSESGEQYF. The CDR3 coding sequence is TGTGCCAGCAGGTCCGGTAGCGAGAGTGGCGAGCAGTACTTC.

This clone is medium-sized. The chain is built from TRBV28 and TRBJ2-7; D gene unclear. Looked up from germline, CDR1 is MDHEN and CDR2 is SYDVKM. Trimming removed 4 bases at V and 7 bases at J, with 5 bases between. This CDR3 contains 10 residues. CDR3 loop: CASSSREQYF. The DNA of the CDR3 is TGTGCCAGCAGTTCCAGGGAGCAGTACTTC.

In its sample, this clone was seen a few times. The gene calls are TRBV6-1 and TRBJ2-1; D is undetermined. This CDR3 is built from 12 residues. Germline V gene lookup returns CDR1 MNHNS and CDR2 SASEGT. Trimming pared 9 bases from V and 9 bases from J, leaving 15 bases between. CDR3 DNA sequence: TGTGCCAGTCTCGGAGTCGATAGTGAGCAGTTCTTC. Its translation is CASLGVDSEQFF.

This clone is judged medium-sized. The chain joins TRBV28 to TRBJ2-3; 7 bases are a match to TRBD2. Trimming removed 5 bases from V and 0 bases from J; junction bases left unmatched: 5. Germline V CDR1 and CDR2: MDHEN, SYDVKM. The CDR3 sequence is 15 residues long. The chain's CDR3 is CASSRSGSSTDTQYF. CDR3 sequence (DNA): TGTGCCAGCAGTCGTAGCGGGTCTAGCACAGATACGCAGTATTTT.

This clone was detected only a few times. The rearrangement links TRBV7-2 to TRBJ1-4, with a possible D match to TRBD1 (5 bases). Trimming cost V 0 bases and J 3 bases, with 11 bases left between them. CDR3 length: 16 residues. Germline V gives CDR1 SGHTA, CDR2 FQGNSA. CDR3 in amino acids: CASSLAPGVANEKLFF. For the CDR3, the DNA is TGTGCCAGCAGCTTAGCGCCGGGGGTAGCTAATGAAAAACTGTTTTTT.

This clone has just a few counts. The CDR3 DNA sequence: TGTGCCAGCAGTTACAAGAAGGCGGGCCGCACCTACGAGCAGTACTTC. Translated, it gives CASSYKKAGRTYEQYF. The chain carries TRBV6-6 and TRBJ2-7, with D maybe TRBD2 (5 bases). Germline V gene sequence: CDR1 MNHNY, CDR2 SVGAGI (reference sequence). V was cut by 2 bases and J by 2 bases, with 16 bases left in between. This CDR3 has 16 amino acids.

This clone was observed at least ten times. The chain uses TRBV7-3 and TRBJ2-1; D perhaps matches TRBD1 (6 bases). Trimming pared 7 bases from V and 8 bases from J, leaving 15 bases between. The CDR3 runs 13 residues. In germline, CDR1 is SGHTA, CDR2 FQGTGA. The CDR3 nucleotides are TGTGCCAGCACCGACTCGGACAGTCATGAGCAGTTCTTC. Translation gives CASTDSDSHEQFF.

This clone is medium-sized by share. The chain combines TRBV28 with TRBJ2-5; 7 bases are a match to TRBD1. Trimming cost V 6 bases and J 11 bases; bases outside gene matches: 6. The CDR3 consists of 11 residues. The germline CDR1 and CDR2 sequences are MDHEN and SYDVKM. CDR3 bases: TGTGCCAGCAGCCGCGAGGGGGCTCAGTACTTC. Residues: CASSREGAQYF.

Here the CDR3 DNA reads TGTGCCAGCAGCTTTAGGGGCGGGGACGAGCAGTACTTC. Translating gives CASSFRGGDEQYF. The V and J genes are TRBV7-9 and TRBJ2-7; a weak D match, TRBD2 (6 bases). The V gene lost 3 bases and the J gene lost 5 bases, with 11 bases spanning the gap. Germline V gene data show CDR1 as SEHNR and CDR2 as FQNEAQ (reference sequence). The length of the CDR3 is 13 residues.

This clone is labeled medium-sized. This chain joins TRBV2 and TRBJ2-7; 12 bases align to TRBD1. The V segment lost 4 bases and the J segment 5 bases; nucleotides outside the gene matches: 6. Germline CDR1 reads SNHLY; CDR2 reads FYNNEI. CDR3 length equals 15 residues. CDR3 protein: CASSVMGQGANEQYF. The CDR3 region has the DNA TGTGCCAGCAGTGTCATGGGACAGGGGGCCAACGAGCAGTACTTC.

In its sample, this clone was seen many times. The chain employs TRBV12-5 and TRBJ2-6; a possible D gene is TRBD1 (6 bases). This CDR3 has 16 residues. Per germline, CDR1 LGHNT and CDR2 FRNRAP. Between the trimmed V and J ends, which lost 3 bases and 1 base, there was a span of 10 bases. This chain's CDR3 is CASGFQQGSGANVLTF. For the CDR3, the DNA is TGTGCTAGTGGTTTCCAACAGGGATCTGGGGCCAACGTCCTGACTTTC.

In its sample, this clone was seen a few times. J is TRBJ2-2 and V is TRBV5-4, with D perhaps matching TRBD2 (6 bases). Trimming cost V 5 bases and J 5 bases, with 13 bases left between them. The CDR3 contains 14 residues. Germline CDR1 reads SGHNT; CDR2 reads YYREEE (reference sequence). CDR3 loop: CASRERVGTGELFF. The CDR3 region has the DNA TGTGCCAGCAGAGAGCGGGTGGGGACCGGGGAGCTGTTTTTT.

This clone ranks as medium-sized (0.01 to 0.1%). This chain joins TRBV20-1 and TRBJ2-1; possibly TRBD1 or TRBD2 for D (5 bases each). CDR3 length: 15 amino acids. V was cut by 3 bases and J by 0 bases, with 12 bases left in between. From germline, CDR1 is DFQATT and CDR2 SNEGSKA (reference sequence). As DNA, the CDR3 is TGCAGTGCTAGTGGGACGAAAAGCTCCTACAATGAGCAGTTCTTC. This codes for CSASGTKSSYNEQFF.

The chain recombines TRBV19 with TRBJ2-1; the D call may be TRBD1 or TRBD2 (5 bases each). The CDR3 is 14 residues long. Trimming removed 6 bases from V and 9 bases from J, with 18 bases in between. Germline V lookup: CDR1 LNHDA, CDR2 SQIVND (reference sequence). CDR3 loop: CASSDSGTFGEQFF. The CDR3 DNA reads TGTGCCAGTAGCGACTCCGGGACCTTTGGTGAGCAGTTCTTC.

This clone came up many times. The chain combines TRBV14 with TRBJ1-6; D is unclear. The CDR3 has 14 residues. V gave up 0 bases and J gave up 10 bases, with 10 bases separating them. Germline CDR1 and CDR2: SGHDN and FVKESK. CDR3 sequence (DNA): TGTGCCAGCAGCCAAGAGGTCGCGAACTCACCCCTCCACTTT. It codes for CASSQEVANSPLHF.

By share of the sample, this clone is medium-sized (0.01 to 0.1%). The V call is TRBV20-1, the J call TRBJ2-1; D is possibly TRBD2 (6 bases). The germline V gene has CDR1 DFQATT and CDR2 SNEGSKA (reference sequence). There are 15 residues in the CDR3. The V end lost 1 base, the J end lost 3 bases, and 13 bases lay between the germline ends. The CDR3 loop is CSARVAERVYNEQFF. CDR3 in DNA: TGCAGTGCTAGAGTAGCGGAGCGGGTCTACAATGAGCAGTTCTTC.

The gene calls are TRBV6-5 and TRBJ1-1; no clear D gene. V was trimmed by 2 bases and J by 7 bases, leaving 11 bases between them. The germline V gene has CDR1 MNHEY and CDR2 SVGAGI. The CDR3 contains 13 residues. CDR3 DNA: TGTGCCAGCAGTTACAGAGTAGGACGTGAAGCTTTCTTT. Amino acids: CASSYRVGREAFF.

This clone was detected ten times or more. This sequence joins TRBV20-1 and TRBJ1-2; perhaps TRBD1 as D (5 bases). Trimming took 0 bases from V and 4 from J, leaving 12 bases between them. Germline values: CDR1 DFQATT, CDR2 SNEGSKA (reference sequence). This CDR3 contains 14 residues. The chain's CDR3 is CSARDTRGAYGYTF. In DNA form, the CDR3 reads TGCAGTGCTAGAGATACAAGGGGAGCCTATGGCTACACCTTC.

This clone was recorded many times. The CDR3 region is CASTQRDTQYF. The DNA for the CDR3 is TGTGCCAGCACCCAAAGGGATACGCAGTATTTT. The rearrangement joins TRBV28 to TRBJ2-3; D gene unclear. The V gene lost 7 bases and the J gene lost 6 bases, with 8 bases spanning the gap. The CDR3 is 11 residues long. The germline V gene has CDR1 MDHEN and CDR2 SYDVKM.

This chain connects TRBV24-1 to TRBJ2-3; D may be TRBD2 (7 bases). The V and J ends lost 3 bases and 1 base respectively, with 13 bases between them. Germline V gene lookup returns CDR1 KGHDR and CDR2 SFDVKD. This CDR3 has 16 amino acids. The CDR3: CATSDGGAWGTDTQYF. CDR3 nucleotides: TGTGCCACCAGTGATGGGGGGGCGTGGGGCACAGATACGCAGTATTTT.

V is TRBV5-1 and J is TRBJ2-1; possibly TRBD1 for D (5 bases). Per the germline V gene, CDR1 is SGHRS and CDR2 is YFSETQ. This CDR3 region has 15 residues. The germline V and J ends were trimmed by 4 bases and 10 bases, with 21 bases remaining between them. The CDR3 sequence: CASSTSPDMVEEQFF. CDR3 in DNA: TGCGCCAGCAGCACATCCCCGGACATGGTTGAAGAGCAGTTCTTC.

This clone was recorded many times. The genes are TRBV3-2 and TRBJ2-7; the D segment call TRBD1 is taken from the table without a DNA check. TRBV3-2 has pseudogene status. This CDR3 region has 19 residues. The CDR3 region has the DNA TGTGCCAGCAGCCGAAGCCCGATGGAGGGGGGCCAACAGCGCTACGAGCAGTACTTC. Encoded protein: CASSRSPMEGGQQRYEQYF.